This T cell receptor (beta chain) was profiled in a study of neurological immune-mediated disorders. Study outcomes and limitations: HTLV-1-associated myelopathy showed the most TCR clonal expansion; multiple sclerosis the least, below healthy controls.

In the case of this clonotype: Antigen unknown.

Template-switch 5'RACE cDNA synthesis added a 10-nucleotide unique molecular identifier. TCRdb redid the calling of the 5' RACE reads with MiXCR, one entry per CDR3 protein. The data show under 70,000 distinct CDR3 sequences, approximately 25% seen once. The sample's time point: technical triplicate 2. The unsorted libraries were generated from a total of 2 million PBMCs, which had been stored in RNAlater at -80 C. The CDR3 is made up of 15 amino acids. J gave up 10 bases and V 5 bases, and 13 bases lay outside the gene matches. Germline assignment: CDR1 SGHRS and CDR2 YFSETQ. Sequenced sample: PBMCs. The origin of this receptor is a man aged 55 to 70 with HTLV-1-associated myelopathy (HAM/TSP). V gene TRBV5-1 combines with J gene TRBJ2-3; TRBD1 agrees at 10 bases. Here the CDR3 reads CASSWDRGGKSPQYF. The CDR3 DNA reads TGCGCCAGCAGTTGGGACAGGGGTGGAAAGAGTCCGCAGTATTTT.